Each of the 8 T cell receptor beta chains below was sequenced from the same sample in a study of CD8 T cells in Susac syndrome. When the RNA was reverse transcribed, random hexamers were used with an input of about 0.5 to 1 ug. Each CDR3 protein is one row after TCRdb ran MiXCR on the immunoSEQ multiplex PCR reads. Of approximately 160,000 distinct CDR3 sequences in the sample, about 93% are singletons; the top ten hold approximately 0.094%. The specimen was CD4+ T cells from PBMCs. These receptors all stem from a human donor with multiple sclerosis.

In its sample, this clonotype was seen once. The genes are TRBV2 and TRBJ2-3, with unresolved D. The V gene lost 5 bases and the J gene lost 4 bases, with 10 bases spanning the gap. Germline CDR1 reads SNHLY; CDR2 reads FYNNEI. The CDR3 is 13 amino acids. The CDR3 region is CASSFESADTQYF. In DNA, the CDR3 is TGTGCCAGCAGTTTTGAGTCGGCAGATACGCAGTATTTT. Full variable domain (rest looked up from reference TRBV2 and TRBJ2-3): EPEVTQTPSHQVTQMGQEVILRCVPISNHLYFYWYRQILGQKVEFLVSFYNNEISEKSEIFDDQFSVERPDGSNFTLKIRSTKLEDSAMYFCASSFESADTQYFGPGTRLTVL.

This rearrangement joins TRBV18 to TRBJ1-3; D is unclear. Between the trimmed V and J ends, which lost 0 bases and 2 bases, there was a span of 8 bases. CDR1 and CDR2 from the germline V gene are KGHSH and LQKENI. This CDR3 contains 15 residues. DNA of the CDR3: TGTGCCAGCTCACCACCGGGTGGTACTGGAAACACCATATATTTT. Encoded protein: CASSPPGGTGNTIYF. The variable domain in full, completed from reference TRBV18 and TRBJ1-3, reads NAGVMQNPRHLVRRRGQEARLRCSPMKGHSHVYWYRQLPEEGLKFMVYLQKENIIDESGMPKERFSAEFPKEGPSILRIQQVVRGDSAAYFCASSPPGGTGNTIYFGEGSWLTVV.

This chain connects TRBV6-2 or TRBV6-3 to TRBJ2-1; perhaps TRBD2 as D (6 bases). In germline, CDR1 is MNHEY, CDR2 SVGEGT. This CDR3 comprises 12 residues. Trimming stripped 2 bases from V and 7 bases from J, with 6 bases between. For the CDR3, the DNA is TGTGCCAGCAGTTACGGGGGGAATGAGCAGTTCTTC. This sequence encodes CASSYGGNEQFF.

This chain joins TRBV15 and TRBJ1-5, with D unresolved. The V gene lost 0 bases and the J gene lost 6 bases, with 6 bases spanning the gap. Germline CDR1 LNHNV, CDR2 YYDKDF (reference sequence). This CDR3 has 13 residues. The CDR3 loop is CATSRDKAQPQHF. DNA of the CDR3: TGTGCCACCAGCAGAGATAAAGCTCAGCCCCAGCATTTT. Together with reference TRBV15 and TRBJ1-5, the CDR3 gives the full variable domain: DAMVIQNPRYQVTQFGKPVTLSCSQTLNHNVMYWYQQKSSQAPKLLFHYYDKDFNNEADTPDNFQSRRPNTSFCFLDIRSPGLGDTAMYLCATSRDKAQPQHFGDGTRLSIL.

The chain combines TRBV19 with TRBJ1-2; maybe TRBD1 (5 bases). The germline V gene has CDR1 LNHDA and CDR2 SQIVND (reference sequence). Trimming removed 7 bases at V and 4 bases at J, with 13 bases between. CDR3 length: 13 residues. The CDR3 loop is CASTQDPVYGYTF. In nucleotides, the CDR3 is TGTGCCAGTACACAGGACCCTGTCTATGGCTACACCTTC.

The chain uses TRBV18 and TRBJ2-2; no reliable D call. V lost 6 bases and J 4 bases, leaving 6 bases between the germline ends. The germline V gene encodes CDR1 KGHSH and CDR2 LQKENI. The CDR3 consists of 12 residues. CDR3 DNA sequence: TGTGCCAGCTCGATGTTCACCGGGGAGCTGTTTTTT. As protein: CASSMFTGELFF.

The V and J genes are TRBV6-1 and TRBJ2-6; TRBD1 agrees at 8 bases. The V and J ends lost 8 bases and 3 bases, in that order; junction bases with no gene match: 3. The CDR3 loop spans 14 amino acids. CDR1 MNHNS and CDR2 SASEGT come from the germline V gene. The CDR3 DNA sequence: TGTGCCAGCGGACAGGGATATGGGGCCAACGTCCTGACTTTC. This encodes CASGQGYGANVLTF.

V is TRBV2 and J is TRBJ2-1, with 12 bases aligning to TRBD2. Germline trimming cut 6 bases from V and 8 bases from J; bases unmatched to any gene: 5. The CDR3 length is 14 residues. Germline lookup yields CDR1 SNHLY and CDR2 FYNNEI. The CDR3 DNA follows: TGTGCCAGCAGACTAGCGGGAGGTAGCTATGAGCAGTTCTTC. Its translation is CASRLAGGSYEQFF.